This TCR beta chain was obtained from a study of T cells in Graves' hyperthyroidism and ophthalmopathy. Amplification of TCR beta CDR3 regions was performed using RNA transcripts as template. The HTBI primer set was used in a first-round RT-PCR of the TCR CDR3. TCRdb re-called the multiplex PCR reads through MiXCR, storing one row per CDR3 protein. The data contain some 490,000 distinct CDR3 sequences, approximately 16% of them singletons. Overall study results and limits: By a 13 V-J model, ophthalmopathy was set apart from stable hyperthyroidism.

This clonotype was seen at least ten times. The antigen is unknown. Per germline, CDR1 MDHEN and CDR2 SYDVKM. V lost 2 bases and J 4 bases, leaving 6 bases between the germline ends. The CDR3 is 13 residues long. The sample taken for sequencing was blood. The gene calls are TRBV28 and TRBJ2-4; D is uncertain. The sequence came from a woman aged 25 to 45 with Graves' ophthalmopathy. CDR3 residues: CASSLLGKNIQYF. In DNA form, the CDR3 reads TGTGCCAGCAGTTTACTAGGGAAAAACATTCAGTACTTC. Looking up the rest from reference TRBV28 and TRBJ2-4 gives the full variable domain: DVKVTQSSRYLVKRTGEKVFLECVQDMDHENMFWYRQDPGLGLRLIYFSYDVKMKEKGDIPEGYSVSREKKERFSLILESASTNQTSMYLCASSLLGKNIQYFGAGTRLSVL.